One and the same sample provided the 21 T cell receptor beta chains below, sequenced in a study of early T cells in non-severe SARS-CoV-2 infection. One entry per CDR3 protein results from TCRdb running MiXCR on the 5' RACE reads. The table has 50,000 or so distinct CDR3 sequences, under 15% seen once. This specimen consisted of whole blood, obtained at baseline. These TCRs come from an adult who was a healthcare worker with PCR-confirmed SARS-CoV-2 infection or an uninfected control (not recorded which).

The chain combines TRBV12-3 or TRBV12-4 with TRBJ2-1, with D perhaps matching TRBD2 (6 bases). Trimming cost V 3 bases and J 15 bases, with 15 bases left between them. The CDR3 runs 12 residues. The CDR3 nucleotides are TGTGCCAGCAGTTTGGGCGGGGTATCGCTGTTCTTC. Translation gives CASSLGGVSLFF.

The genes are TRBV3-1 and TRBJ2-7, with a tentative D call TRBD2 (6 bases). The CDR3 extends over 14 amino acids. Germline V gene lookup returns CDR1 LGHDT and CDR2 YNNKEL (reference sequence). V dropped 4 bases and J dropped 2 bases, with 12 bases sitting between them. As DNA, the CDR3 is TGTGCCAGCAGCCGCGGGACGGTTACCTACGAGCAGTACTTC. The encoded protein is CASSRGTVTYEQYF.

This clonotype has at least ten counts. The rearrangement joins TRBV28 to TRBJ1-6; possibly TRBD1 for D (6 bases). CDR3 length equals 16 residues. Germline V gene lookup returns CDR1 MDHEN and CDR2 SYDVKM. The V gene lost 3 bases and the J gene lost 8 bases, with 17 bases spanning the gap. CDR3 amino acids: CASSFPSGGIDSPLHF. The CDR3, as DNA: TGTGCCAGCAGTTTTCCATCGGGGGGCATCGATTCACCCCTCCACTTT.

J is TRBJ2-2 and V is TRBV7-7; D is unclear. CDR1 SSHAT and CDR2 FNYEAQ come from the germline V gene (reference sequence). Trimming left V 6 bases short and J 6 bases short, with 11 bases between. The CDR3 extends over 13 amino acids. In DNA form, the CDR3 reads TGTGCCAGCAGACCCCAAGGGTCCGGGGAGCTGTTTTTT. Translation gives CASRPQGSGELFF. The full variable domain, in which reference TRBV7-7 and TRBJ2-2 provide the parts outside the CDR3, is GAGVSQSPRYKVTKRGQDVTLRCDPISSHATLYWYQQALGQGPEFLTYFNYEAQPDKSGLPSDRFSAERPEGSISTLTIQRTEQRDSAMYRCASRPQGSGELFFGEGSRLTVL.

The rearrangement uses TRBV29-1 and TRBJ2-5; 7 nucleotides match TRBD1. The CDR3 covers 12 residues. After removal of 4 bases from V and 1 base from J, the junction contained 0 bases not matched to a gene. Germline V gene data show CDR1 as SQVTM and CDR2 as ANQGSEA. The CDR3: CSVGTGQETQYF. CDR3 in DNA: TGCAGCGTTGGGACAGGCCAAGAGACCCAGTACTTC.

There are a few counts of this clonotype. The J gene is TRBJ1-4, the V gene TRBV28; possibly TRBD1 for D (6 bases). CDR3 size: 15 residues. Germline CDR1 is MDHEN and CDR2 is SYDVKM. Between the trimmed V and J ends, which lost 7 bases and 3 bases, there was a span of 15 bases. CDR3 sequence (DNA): TGTGCCAGCACCGCCAGGGGAGAAGCTAATGAAAAACTGTTTTTT. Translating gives CASTARGEANEKLFF.

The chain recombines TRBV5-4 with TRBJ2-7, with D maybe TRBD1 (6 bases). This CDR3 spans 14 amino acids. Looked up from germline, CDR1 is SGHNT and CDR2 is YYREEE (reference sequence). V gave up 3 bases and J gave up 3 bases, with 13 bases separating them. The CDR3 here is CASSSPGQFYEQYF. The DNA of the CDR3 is TGTGCCAGCAGCTCTCCGGGACAATTCTACGAGCAGTACTTC.

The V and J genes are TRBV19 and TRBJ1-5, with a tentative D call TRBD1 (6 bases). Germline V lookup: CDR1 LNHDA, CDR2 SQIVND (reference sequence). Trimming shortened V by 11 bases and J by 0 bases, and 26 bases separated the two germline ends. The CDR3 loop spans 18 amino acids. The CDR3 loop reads CASRTGSTGSFSNQPQHF. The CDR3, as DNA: TGTGCCTCGAGGACCGGCTCCACAGGGAGTTTTAGCAATCAGCCCCAGCATTTT.

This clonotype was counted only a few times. CDR3 DNA: TGTGCCAGCAACTCCCGCAGGGGAGAAGAGACCCAGTACTTC. Translating it yields CASNSRRGEETQYF. The rearrangement joins TRBV6-2 or TRBV6-3 to TRBJ2-5; D possibly corresponds to TRBD1 (6 bases). This CDR3 region has 14 residues. Germline CDR1 MNHEY, CDR2 SVGEGT. Deletions cut 7 bases from V and 3 bases from J, with 15 bases between.

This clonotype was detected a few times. The CDR3 spells CASSLDLAAIRYEQYF. The CDR3 DNA reads TGTGCCAGCAGCTTAGATTTAGCGGCAATCCGCTACGAGCAGTACTTC. The J gene is TRBJ2-7, the V gene TRBV11-2; the D gene is possibly TRBD2 (6 bases). The V end lost 0 bases, the J end lost 3 bases, and 15 bases lay between the germline ends. The CDR3 totals 16 residues. Germline V gives CDR1 SGHAT, CDR2 FQNNGV.

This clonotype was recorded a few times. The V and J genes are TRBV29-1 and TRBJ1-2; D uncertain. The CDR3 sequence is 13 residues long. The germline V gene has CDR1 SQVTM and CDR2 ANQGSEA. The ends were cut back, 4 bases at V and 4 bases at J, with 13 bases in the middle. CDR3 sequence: CSVGHRNAYGYTF. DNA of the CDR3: TGCAGCGTTGGTCACAGAAACGCCTATGGCTACACCTTC. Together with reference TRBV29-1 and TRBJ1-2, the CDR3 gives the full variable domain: SAVISQKPSRDICQRGTSLTIQCQVDSQVTMMFWYRQQPGQSLTLIATANQGSEATYESGFVIDKFPISRPNLTFSTLTVSNMSPEDSSIYLCSVGHRNAYGYTFGSGTRLTVV.

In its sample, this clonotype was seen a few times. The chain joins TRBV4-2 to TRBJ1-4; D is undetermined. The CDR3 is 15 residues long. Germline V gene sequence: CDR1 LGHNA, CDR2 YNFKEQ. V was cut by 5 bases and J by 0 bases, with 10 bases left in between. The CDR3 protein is CASSSQAATNEKLFF. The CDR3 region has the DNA TGTGCCAGCAGCTCCCAAGCAGCAACTAATGAAAAACTGTTTTTT.

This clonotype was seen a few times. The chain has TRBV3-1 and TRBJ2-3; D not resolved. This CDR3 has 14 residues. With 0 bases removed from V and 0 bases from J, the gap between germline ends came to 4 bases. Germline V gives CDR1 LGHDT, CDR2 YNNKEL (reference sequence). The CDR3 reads CASSQDLSTDTQYF. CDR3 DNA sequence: TGTGCCAGCAGCCAAGATCTCAGCACAGATACGCAGTATTTT.

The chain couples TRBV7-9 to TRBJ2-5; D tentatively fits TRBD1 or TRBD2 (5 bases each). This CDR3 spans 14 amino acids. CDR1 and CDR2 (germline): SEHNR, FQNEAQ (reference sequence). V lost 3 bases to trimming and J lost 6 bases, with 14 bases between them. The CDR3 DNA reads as TGTGCCAGCAGCTTCCCCGGGACGAGCCAGACCCAGTACTTC. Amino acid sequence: CASSFPGTSQTQYF.

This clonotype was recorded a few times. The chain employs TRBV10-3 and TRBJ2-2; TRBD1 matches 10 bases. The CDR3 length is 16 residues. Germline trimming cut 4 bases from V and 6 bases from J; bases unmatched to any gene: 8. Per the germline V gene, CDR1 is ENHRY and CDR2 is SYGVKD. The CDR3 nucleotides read TGTGCCATCAGTGGAGAAGACAGGGGGCGCGCCGGGGAGCTGTTTTTT. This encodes CAISGEDRGRAGELFF.

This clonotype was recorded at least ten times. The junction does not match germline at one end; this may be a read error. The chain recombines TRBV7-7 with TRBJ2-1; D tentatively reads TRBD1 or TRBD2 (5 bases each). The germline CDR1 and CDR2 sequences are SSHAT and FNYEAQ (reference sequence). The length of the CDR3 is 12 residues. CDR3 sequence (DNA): TGTGCTAGCAGCCCCGGGACGAATGAGCAGTTCTTC. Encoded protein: CASSPGTNEQFF.

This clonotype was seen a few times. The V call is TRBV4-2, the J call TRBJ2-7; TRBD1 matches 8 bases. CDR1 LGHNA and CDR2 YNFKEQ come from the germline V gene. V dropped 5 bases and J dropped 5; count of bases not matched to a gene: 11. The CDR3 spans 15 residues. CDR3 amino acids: CASSNDRGSINEQYF. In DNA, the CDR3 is TGTGCCAGCAGCAACGACAGGGGTAGCATCAACGAGCAGTACTTC.

CDR3 sequence: CSAEMGGAGNTIYF. DNA for the CDR3: TGCAGTGCCGAAATGGGGGGAGCTGGAAACACCATATATTTT. J is TRBJ1-3 and V is TRBV20-1; weak D call: TRBD1 (5 bases). CDR1 is DFQATT and CDR2 is SNEGSKA in the germline V gene (reference sequence). Trimming left V 6 bases short and J 2 bases short, with 14 bases between. CDR3 length: 14 residues.

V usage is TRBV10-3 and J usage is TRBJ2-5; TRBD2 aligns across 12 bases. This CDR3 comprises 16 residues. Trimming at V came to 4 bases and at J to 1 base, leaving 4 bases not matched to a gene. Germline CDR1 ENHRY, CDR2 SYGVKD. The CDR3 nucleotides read TGTGCCATCAGTGGGACTAGCGGGGAGCTCCAAGAGACCCAGTACTTC. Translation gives CAISGTSGELQETQYF.

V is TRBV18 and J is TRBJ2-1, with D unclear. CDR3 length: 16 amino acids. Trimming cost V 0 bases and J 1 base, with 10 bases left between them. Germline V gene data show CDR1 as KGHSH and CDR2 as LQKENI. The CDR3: CASSPPDGSSYNEQFF. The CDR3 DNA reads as TGTGCCAGCTCACCACCCGATGGGTCATCCTACAATGAGCAGTTCTTC. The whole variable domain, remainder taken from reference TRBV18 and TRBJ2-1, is NAGVMQNPRHLVRRRGQEARLRCSPMKGHSHVYWYRQLPEEGLKFMVYLQKENIIDESGMPKERFSAEFPKEGPSILRIQQVVRGDSAAYFCASSPPDGSSYNEQFFGPGTRLTVL.

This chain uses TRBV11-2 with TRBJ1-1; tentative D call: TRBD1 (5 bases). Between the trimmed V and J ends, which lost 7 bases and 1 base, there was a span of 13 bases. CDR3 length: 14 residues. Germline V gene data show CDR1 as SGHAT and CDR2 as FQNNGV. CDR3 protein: CASNRGVANTEAFF. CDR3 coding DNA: TGTGCCAGCAACCGGGGGGTCGCGAACACTGAAGCTTTCTTT. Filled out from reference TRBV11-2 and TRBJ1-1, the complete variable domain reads EAGVAQSPRYKIIEKRQSVAFWCNPISGHATLYWYQQILGQGPKLLIQFQNNGVVDDSQLPKDRFSAERLKGVDSTLKIQPAKLEDSAVYLCASNRGVANTEAFFGQGTRLTVV.